These T cell receptor beta chains were read from a single sample in a study of blood T cell repertoires in COVID-19. Profiling relied on immunoSEQ multiplex PCR, and the TCRdb table lists in-frame clones only, not all of them. This sample has hundreds of thousands of clones, with over 85% found just once. The sample taken for sequencing was peripheral blood. All receptors derive from a woman in her twenties or thirties with COVID-19, enrolled during active disease. The CDR3 runs from the conserved cysteine through the conserved F or W. A D gene is named only where the DNA matches it firmly. Part of the rows lack a size; the others show once, few, many or a class for expanded clones.

d_gene | j_gene | v_gene | abundance | CDR3nt | CDR3aa
- | TRBJ1-5 | TRBV7-8 | - | TGTGCCAGCAGTGGAGATAGCAATCAGCCCCAGCATTTT | CASSGDSNQPQHF
- | TRBJ1-2 | TRBV6-1 | - | TGTGCCAGCAGTGAAGGTAGTTTTCGGTCGGGCTACACCTTC | CASSEGSFRSGYTF
- | TRBJ2-1 | TRBV6-4 | medium-sized | TGTGCCAGCAGTGATCACGGGGAGGAGAGTGAGCAGTTCTTC | CASSDHGEESEQFF
TRBD1 | TRBJ2-1 | TRBV28 | few | TGTGCCAGCAGCTCCGGGACAGGGGTTCGTGAGCAGTTCTTC | CASSSGTGVREQFF
- | TRBJ1-1 | TRBV11-3 | - | TGTGCCAGCAGCTTATATGGGGCAGGGACTGAAGCTTTCTTT | CASSLYGAGTEAFF
TRBD1 | TRBJ1-1 | TRBV2 | - | TGTGCCAGCAGCGTACAGGGGACGGGGACTGAAGCTTTCTTT | CASSVQGTGTEAFF
- | TRBJ1-6 | TRBV11-3 | - | TGTGCCAGCAGCCCCAGGGGACAAGACTATAATTCACCCCTCCACTTT | CASSPRGQDYNSPLHF
- | TRBJ1-4 | TRBV20-1 | - | TGCAGTGCTAGTACAGGGAAACTGAAGGCGGGTGAAAAACTGTTTTTT | CSASTGKLKAGEKLFF
- | TRBJ1-2 | TRBV5-5 | - | TGTGCCAGCAGCGAGGTTGCCAACTATGGCTACACCTTC | CASSEVANYGYTF
- | TRBJ1-2 | TRBV28 | - | TGTGCCAGCAGCCGTGACAGGATGAGCTACACCTTC | CASSRDRMSYTF
- | TRBJ2-5 | TRBV7-9 | once | TGTGCCACCGCAGGGCACCCCCAAGAGACCCAGTACTTC | CATAGHPQETQYF
TRBD1 | TRBJ1-2 | TRBV29-1 | - | TGCAGCGTTGCGCTGGGACAGTACTACACCTTC | CSVALGQYYTF
- | TRBJ2-5 | TRBV9 | once | TGTGCCAGCAGCGTAGCGGTCGATGGGACCCAGTACTTC | CASSVAVDGTQYF
- | TRBJ1-1 | TRBV19 | - | TGTGCCAGTAGTGGCGGGAACACTGAAGCTTTCTTT | CASSGGNTEAFF
TRBD2 | TRBJ2-2 | TRBV11-2 | - | TGTGCCAGCAGAATACGGCGGGGGGTGTCCGGGGAGCTGTTTTTT | CASRIRRGVSGELFF
TRBD2 | TRBJ2-5 | TRBV6-4 | - | TGTGCCAGCAGCCCGACTAGCGGGGCTGAGACCCAGTACTTC | CASSPTSGAETQYF
TRBD2 | TRBJ2-2 | TRBV6-2/TRBV6-3 | - | TGTGCCAGCAGTTCTAGCGGGGGGGCCCCCGGGGAGCTGTTTTTT | CASSSSGGAPGELFF
- | TRBJ2-5 | TRBV5-5 | - | TGTGCCAGCTCCCTTGGAACTCGGGGGTACCAAGAGACCCAGTACTTC | CASSLGTRGYQETQYF
TRBD1 | TRBJ1-1 | TRBV7-2 | - | TGTGCCAGCAGTATGAGGGGGCCGAACACTGAAGCTTTCTTT | CASSMRGPNTEAFF
- | TRBJ1-1 | TRBV6-6 | - | TGTGCCAGCAGTTACCAGCGGGGTGGGACTGAAGCTTTCTTT | CASSYQRGGTEAFF
- | TRBJ1-5 | TRBV12-3/TRBV12-4 | - | TGTGCCAGCAGGCGGGGCAATCAGCCCCAGCATTTT | CASRRGNQPQHF
- | TRBJ2-6 | TRBV25-1 | - | TGTGCCAGCAGTGAGGACAGCTACCCCGGGGCCAACGTCCTGACTTTC | CASSEDSYPGANVLTF
- | TRBJ1-2 | TRBV10-3 | few | TGTGCCATCAGTGAGACACAGGGCACCTATGGCTACACCTTC | CAISETQGTYGYTF
TRBD1 | TRBJ1-2 | TRBV5-1 | - | TGCGCCAGCTCAGAGGGACAGGGGGCCGGGGGCTACACCTTC | CASSEGQGAGGYTF
TRBD1 | TRBJ1-1 | TRBV29-1 | - | TGCAGCGTTGAACAGGGGGCGAACACTGAAGCTTTCTTT | CSVEQGANTEAFF
TRBD1 | TRBJ1-2 | TRBV7-9 | - | TGTGCCAGCAGCTCAGGGGGGATCAATGGCTACACCTTC | CASSSGGINGYTF
- | TRBJ1-1 | TRBV9 | - | TGTGCCAGCAGCCCAAGGGACGGGGCAGGGGTGTTGAACACTGAAGCTTTCTTT | CASSPRDGAGVLNTEAFF
TRBD1 | TRBJ1-1 | TRBV12-5 | - | TGTGCTAGTGGCCCCGCAGGGGGGAACACTGAAGCTTTCTTT | CASGPAGGNTEAFF
- | TRBJ1-5 | TRBV7-2 | - | TGTGCCAGCAGCTTAACACCCGAAGACAGGCCGTATAGCAATCAGCCCCAGCATTTT | CASSLTPEDRPYSNQPQHF
- | TRBJ1-2 | TRBV29-1 | - | TGCAGCGTCGATACAGGGTATTATGGCTACACCTTC | CSVDTGYYGYTF
- | TRBJ1-1 | TRBV6-5 | - | TGTGCCAGCAGTTACGAGGCAGGGTACACTGAAGCTTTCTTT | CASSYEAGYTEAFF